Listed below are T cell receptor beta chains from one sample, sequenced in a study of cytomegalovirus exposure and HLA in healthy donors. Sequencing was performed with immunoSEQ multiplex PCR; in TCRdb, only in-frame clones are kept and a portion is missing. The sample has around 110,000 clones; 50% to 65% are singletons. What was sequenced was PBMCs. The receptor source for this set is a woman aged 40 to 50 in good health and CMV-seropositive. The CDR3 runs from the conserved cysteine through the conserved F or W. D genes are given only for firm matches. For some rows the clone size is stated as once, few or many, or as a class when expanded; others skip it.

v_gene	j_gene	abundance	d_gene	CDR3aa	CDR3nt
TRBV29-1	TRBJ2-7	-	TRBD2	CSVLVTPGTSGYYEQYF	TGCAGCGTCCTAGTAACCCCTGGGACTAGCGGATACTACGAGCAGTACTTC
TRBV7-9	TRBJ1-1	-	-	CASSSGGYTEAFF	TGTGCCAGCAGCTCAGGAGGGTACACTGAAGCTTTCTTT
TRBV2	TRBJ1-1	few	-	CASSEVGRPAFF	TGTGCCAGCAGTGAAGTTGGGCGCCCAGCTTTCTTT
TRBV19	TRBJ2-7	once	-	CASSFRLNSYEQYF	TGTGCCAGTAGTTTTAGACTGAACTCCTACGAGCAGTACTTC
TRBV13	TRBJ2-7	few	-	CASSSVRSRSSYEQYF	TGTGCCAGCAGCTCGGTTCGAAGCCGGAGCTCCTACGAGCAGTACTTC
TRBV28	TRBJ2-7	-	TRBD2	CASQTSGRVNEQYF	TGTGCCAGCCAGACTAGCGGGAGGGTCAACGAGCAGTACTTC
TRBV6-4	TRBJ2-3	-	-	CASSVGLFTDTQYF	TGTGCCAGCAGTGTCGGACTATTCACAGATACGCAGTATTTT
TRBV7-2	TRBJ2-6	once	TRBD1	CASSLALGQGGTGANVLTF	TGTGCCAGCAGCTTAGCGCTGGGACAGGGGGGAACTGGGGCCAACGTCCTGACTTTC
TRBV6-1	TRBJ1-2	-	TRBD1	CASRGQGGDGYTF	TGTGCCAGCAGGGGACAGGGGGGCGATGGCTACACCTTC
TRBV13	TRBJ1-1	-	TRBD1	CASSLAGQGDTEAFF	TGTGCCAGCAGCTTAGCAGGACAGGGGGACACTGAAGCTTTCTTT
TRBV4-1	TRBJ1-2	-	-	CASSKQGMDYGYTF	TGCGCCAGCAGTAAACAGGGTATGGACTATGGCTACACCTTC
TRBV27	TRBJ2-5	-	TRBD2	CASSLGREGQETQYF	TGTGCCAGCAGTTTAGGGCGGGAGGGCCAAGAGACCCAGTACTTC
TRBV7-8	TRBJ2-7	-	-	CASSLGRRAYEQYF	TGTGCCAGCAGCTTAGGCCGGAGGGCCTACGAGCAGTACTTC
TRBV28	TRBJ2-1	once	TRBD2	CASSIVRLAGTNEQFF	TGTGCCAGCAGTATCGTCAGACTAGCAGGAACCAATGAGCAGTTCTTC
TRBV29-1	TRBJ2-7	-	-	CSVVGTVPYEQYF	TGCAGCGTTGTTGGGACTGTCCCCTACGAGCAGTACTTC
TRBV2	TRBJ1-4	-	TRBD1	CASGKGAAGTNEKLFF	TGTGCCAGCGGAAAGGGGGCAGCGGGAACTAATGAAAAACTGTTTTTT
TRBV5-1	TRBJ1-1	few	TRBD1	CASSLAGQMNTEAFF	TGCGCCAGCAGCTTGGCGGGACAGATGAACACTGAAGCTTTCTTT
TRBV14	TRBJ2-1	-	TRBD2	CASSQVAGGIGKQFF	TGTGCCAGCAGCCAGGTAGCGGGAGGTATAGGAAAGCAGTTCTTC
TRBV7-9	TRBJ2-6	once	TRBD2	CASSRGLAGGGTGANVLTF	TGTGCCAGCAGCCGCGGACTAGCGGGAGGGGGAACTGGGGCCAACGTCCTGACTTTC
TRBV6-5	TRBJ2-3	-	-	CAAGRPSTDTQYF	TGTGCCGCAGGCAGGCCTAGCACAGATACGCAGTATTTT
TRBV19	TRBJ1-1	-	-	CASNSGSTNTEAFF	TGTGCCAGTAATTCAGGATCCACTAACACTGAAGCTTTCTTT
TRBV7-8	TRBJ2-1	-	TRBD2	CASSARLADEQFF	TGTGCCAGCAGCGCCCGACTAGCCGATGAGCAGTTCTTC
TRBV7-8	TRBJ1-1	many	TRBD1	CASSFGTGGNTEAFF	TGTGCCAGCAGCTTCGGGACAGGGGGGAACACTGAAGCTTTCTTT
TRBV7-2	TRBJ2-3	-	TRBD2	CASSFSGGTDTQYF	TGTGCCAGCAGCTTTAGCGGGGGCACAGATACGCAGTATTTT
TRBV28	TRBJ1-1	-	TRBD1	CASSQPQGVSTEAFF	TGTGCCAGCAGCCAGCCCCAGGGGGTTAGCACTGAAGCTTTCTTT
TRBV28	TRBJ2-3	-	-	CASSFRGSGTDTQYF	TGTGCCAGCAGTTTCCGGGGGAGTGGCACAGATACGCAGTATTTT
TRBV11-2	TRBJ2-1	-	-	CASSSRDSRSYNEQFF	TGTGCCAGCAGCTCCCGGGACTCCCGATCCTACAATGAGCAGTTCTTC
TRBV2	TRBJ2-1	-	-	CASSGPMTGLYYNEQFF	TGTGCCAGCAGTGGGCCCATGACAGGTCTTTACTACAATGAGCAGTTCTTC
TRBV28	TRBJ2-3	-	TRBD2	CASSLWSGSLTDTQYF	TGTGCCAGCAGTTTATGGAGCGGGAGCCTCACAGATACGCAGTATTTT
TRBV7-3	TRBJ2-3	once	TRBD2	CASSLQLAGATDTQYF	TGTGCCAGCAGCTTACAACTAGCGGGAGCCACAGATACGCAGTATTTT
TRBV4-3	TRBJ2-7	-	TRBD1	CASSPRTGDHEQYF	TGCGCCAGCAGCCCCAGGACAGGGGACCACGAGCAGTACTTC
TRBV6-5	TRBJ1-5	-	-	CASSPEWGVSQPQHF	TGTGCCAGCAGTCCGGAGTGGGGGGTGAGCCAGCCCCAGCATTTT
TRBV4-3	TRBJ2-7	-	-	CASSQDPGDGQYF	TGCGCCAGCAGCCAAGACCCGGGAGACGGGCAGTACTTC